These 21 T cell receptor beta chains share one sample of origin, sequenced in a study of naive CD8 T cells in extremely preterm neonates. Notes on the study in general: Relative to older groups, preterm infants had shorter, less trimmed CDR3s with fewer N additions.

Extremely preterm births at roughly 23-28 weeks of gestation supplied the samples. These receptors' antigens are unknown. Produced via immunoSEQ multiplex PCR; TCRdb's table is partial and in-frame only. The sample includes 20,000 or so clones, 88% of them seen just once. Source material: naive CD8+ T cells from cord blood. The receptors were sampled from a boy who was born preterm.

V gene TRBV9 combines with J gene TRBJ2-5; TRBD2 matches at 11 bases. Germline loops: CDR1 SGDLS, CDR2 YYNGEE. With 0 bases clipped from V and 2 bases from J, the junction kept 0 bases outside the gene matches. The CDR3 totals 15 residues. Here the CDR3 DNA reads TGTGCCAGCAGCGTAGTAGCGGGGGGGCAAGAGACCCAGTACTTC. It specifies CASSVVAGGQETQYF.

J is TRBJ2-1 and V is TRBV4-2; 7 bases map to TRBD2. This CDR3 comprises 16 residues. Germline V gene sequence: CDR1 LGHNA, CDR2 YNFKEQ. Trimming removed 1 base from V and 5 bases from J; junction bases left unmatched: 8. The CDR3 bases are TGTGCCAGCAGCCAAGGTATACGGGGGGATGACAATGAGCAGTTCTTC. Translating gives CASSQGIRGDDNEQFF.

CDR3 nucleotides: TGTGCCAGCAGCTTCGGGGACAGGTCCCTCTATGGCTACACCTTC. This sequence encodes CASSFGDRSLYGYTF. The chain combines TRBV11-2 with TRBJ1-2; 8 bases match TRBD1. Germline CDR1 and CDR2: SGHAT and FQNNGV. The junction had 7 bases not matched to a gene; V was cut back by 3 bases and J by 4 bases. This CDR3 comprises 15 residues.

The chain has TRBV30 and TRBJ2-5; 9 bases agree with TRBD2. CDR1 and CDR2 from the germline V gene are GTSNPN and SVGIG (reference sequence). The CDR3 consists of 14 residues. V lost 4 bases and J lost 5; bases outside the gene matches: 8. The CDR3 reads CAWTQFAGGETQYF. CDR3 DNA sequence: TGTGCCTGGACGCAATTTGCGGGGGGGGAGACCCAGTACTTC.

The CDR3 DNA reads as TGTGCCAGCAGTTCGGACAGGGACGAGCAGTACTTC. Translation gives CASSSDRDEQYF. V is TRBV27 and J is TRBJ2-7; TRBD1 aligns across 8 bases. Germline CDR1 is MNHEY and CDR2 is SMNVEV (reference sequence). V lost 4 bases, J lost 5 bases, and 1 base stayed unmatched. The length of the CDR3 is 12 residues.

The chain links TRBV27 to TRBJ2-7; possible D gene TRBD1, 6 bases. Germline CDR1 MNHEY, CDR2 SMNVEV (reference sequence). The CDR3 spans 10 residues. V was shortened by 3 bases and J by 9 bases, with 6 bases between the two germline ends. In nucleotides, the CDR3 is TGTGCCAGCAGTTTGACAGGGCAGTACTTC. It specifies CASSLTGQYF.

This chain joins TRBV6-1 and TRBJ2-3; possible D gene TRBD2, 7 bases. The CDR3 extends over 17 amino acids. With 1 base removed from V and 6 bases from J, the gap between germline ends came to 20 bases. Germline V gene data show CDR1 as MNHNS and CDR2 as SASEGT. The CDR3, as DNA: TGTGCCAGCAGTGAAGTCTTCTGGGGGGGCCTCGGGGATACGCAGTATTTT. This sequence encodes CASSEVFWGGLGDTQYF.

The rearrangement uses TRBV21-1 and TRBJ1-6; TRBD1, the table's D call, was not compared with the DNA. TRBV21-1 is designated a pseudogene. CDR3 length equals 18 residues. The CDR3 here is CASSKALGRSSYNSPLHF. CDR3 nucleotide sequence: TGTGCCAGCAGCAAAGCGCTTGGCAGAAGCTCCTATAATTCACCCCTCCACTTT.

The rearrangement joins TRBV21-1 to TRBJ2-5; the table's D call TRBD1 went unverified against the DNA. TRBV21-1 is assigned pseudogene status. This CDR3 contains 13 residues. This chain's CDR3 is CASSKDREETQYF. The CDR3 nucleotides read TGTGCCAGCAGCAAAGACAGGGAAGAGACCCAGTACTTC.

The V gene is TRBV7-2, the J gene TRBJ2-2; D unclear. V shed 3 bases and J shed 0 bases, with 8 bases lying between them. Germline values: CDR1 SGHTA, CDR2 FQGNSA. This CDR3 has 15 residues. Written as DNA, the CDR3 is TGTGCCAGCAGCTTTGGACCATCGAACACCGGGGAGCTGTTTTTT. Translating it yields CASSFGPSNTGELFF.

J is TRBJ2-7 and V is TRBV2, with 14 bases fitting TRBD2. There are 14 residues in the CDR3. From germline, CDR1 is SNHLY and CDR2 FYNNEI. The V segment lost 4 bases and the J segment 4 bases; nucleotides outside the gene matches: 0. The CDR3 region is CASSGTSGGYEQYF. The CDR3 region has the DNA TGTGCCAGCAGTGGGACTAGCGGGGGGTACGAGCAGTACTTC.

In the case of this clone: Other nucleotide sequences in the sample specify the same CDR3. The rearrangement joins TRBV5-1 to TRBJ1-1; D call uncertain. The V and J ends lost 0 bases and 1 base respectively, with 4 bases between them. CDR1 and CDR2 (germline): SGHRS, YFSETQ. The CDR3 spans 13 residues. The CDR3 reads CASSLEGNTEAFF. CDR3 DNA sequence: TGCGCCAGCAGCTTGGAAGGGAACACTGAAGCTTTCTTT.

The gene calls are TRBV11-2 and TRBJ1-2, with 7 positions matching TRBD1. This CDR3 is built from 12 residues. Trimming at V came to 6 bases and at J to 5 bases, leaving 3 bases not matched to a gene. CDR1 and CDR2 (germline): SGHAT, FQNNGV. The CDR3 sequence is CASSSGGYGYTF. The CDR3 DNA reads as TGTGCCAGCAGTTCAGGGGGATATGGCTACACCTTC. Based on the CDR3 plus reference TRBV11-2 and TRBJ1-2, the full variable domain is EAGVAQSPRYKIIEKRQSVAFWCNPISGHATLYWYQQILGQGPKLLIQFQNNGVVDDSQLPKDRFSAERLKGVDSTLKIQPAKLEDSAVYLCASSSGGYGYTFGSGTRLTVV.

This chain uses TRBV10-2 with TRBJ2-1, with 10 bases lining up with TRBD2. This CDR3 has 16 amino acids. J was trimmed by 0 bases and V by 3 bases; bases with no gene match: 2. Germline V gene sequence: CDR1 WSHSY, CDR2 SAAADI. The CDR3 sequence is CASSESGGASYNEQFF. The CDR3 DNA sequence: TGCGCCAGCAGTGAAAGCGGGGGGGCCTCCTACAATGAGCAGTTCTTC.

The V call is TRBV6-5, the J call TRBJ2-2; D gene unclear. CDR1 is MNHEY and CDR2 is SVGAGI in the germline V gene. The CDR3 spans 11 residues. V dropped 2 bases and J dropped 8 bases, with 3 bases sitting between them. The CDR3 DNA is TGTGCCAGCAGTTACGGGGGGGAGCTGTTTTTT. Translated, it gives CASSYGGELFF.

This chain connects TRBV19 to TRBJ1-2; 9 nucleotides agree with TRBD1. In germline, CDR1 is LNHDA, CDR2 SQIVND (reference sequence). This CDR3 has 12 amino acids. V was clipped by 7 bases and J by 7 bases; unmatched bases: 4. CDR3 in DNA: TGTGCCAGTAAAACAGGGGGCTCTGGCTACACCTTC. Translating gives CASKTGGSGYTF.

The V and J genes are TRBV21-1 and TRBJ2-4; the D call of TRBD1 is as the table states it, not checked on the DNA. TRBV21-1 is a listed pseudogene. CDR3 length: 14 amino acids. CDR3 region: CASSKDRAKNIQYF. The CDR3, as DNA: TGTGCCAGCAGCAAAGACAGGGCCAAAAACATTCAGTACTTC.

J is TRBJ1-5 and V is TRBV19; D uncertain. V lost 7 bases and J 0 bases, leaving 13 bases between the germline ends. Germline values: CDR1 LNHDA, CDR2 SQIVND (reference sequence). The length of the CDR3 is 15 residues. Written as DNA, the CDR3 is TGTGCCAGTACCTGGACGGTTTATAGCAATCAGCCCCAGCATTTT. Amino acids: CASTWTVYSNQPQHF.

In DNA form, the CDR3 reads TGCGCCAGCAGCCAAGGACTAGTTTACGAGCAGTACTTC. This translates into CASSQGLVYEQYF. The genes are TRBV4-3 and TRBJ2-7; possibly TRBD2 for D (6 bases). The CDR3 contains 13 residues. V shed 1 base and J shed 4 bases, with 8 bases lying between them. Per germline, CDR1 LGHNA and CDR2 YSLEER.

This clone was detected only a few times. The CDR3 sequence is CASSIAGGQPQHF. In DNA, the CDR3 is TGTGCCAGTAGTATAGCAGGGGGCCAGCCCCAGCATTTT. V is TRBV19 and J is TRBJ1-5; 8 bases line up with TRBD1. The junction had 0 bases not matched to a gene; V was cut back by 1 base and J by 7 bases. The CDR3 consists of 13 residues. CDR1 and CDR2 (germline): LNHDA, SQIVND (reference sequence).

V and J are TRBV25-1 and TRBJ2-7; the D gene is possibly TRBD1 (6 bases). The V end lost 4 bases, the J end lost 3 bases, and 10 bases lay between the germline ends. The CDR3 totals 13 residues. Germline V gene sequence: CDR1 MGHDK, CDR2 SYGVNS. The CDR3 region has the DNA TGTGCCAGCAGTGCGGGACAAAACTACGAGCAGTACTTC. Protein: CASSAGQNYEQYF.